Below, 10 T cell receptor beta chains from the same sample are listed, as sequenced in a study of control samples from healthy donors and cancer patients. Assay used: immunoSEQ multiplex PCR; TCRdb lists only in-frame clones, some missing. The data contain around 130,000 clones, around nine tenths of them singletons. The specimen sequenced was blood. The receptor source for this set is a man between 45 and 60 years old in good health.

The CDR3 is CATSDFGGGGELFF. CDR3 sequence (DNA): TGTGCCACCAGTGATTTCGGCGGGGGGGGAGAGCTGTTTTTT. This chain links TRBV24-1 with TRBJ2-2, with 9 bases that match TRBD2. Germline V gene sequence: CDR1 KGHDR, CDR2 SFDVKD. The length of the CDR3 is 14 residues. Unmatched junction bases numbered 4, after V lost 1 base and J lost 11 bases.

This clone appeared a few times. This chain joins TRBV11-2 and TRBJ2-1, with D tentatively TRBD2 (6 bases). Per germline, CDR1 SGHAT and CDR2 FQNNGV. The CDR3 consists of 17 residues. With 4 bases removed from V and 5 bases from J, the gap between germline ends came to 21 bases. The CDR3 DNA follows: TGTGCCAGCAGCTCTCCCCTCCTGCGGGGAGACCACAATGAGCAGTTCTTC. Residues: CASSSPLLRGDHNEQFF.

The chain has TRBV15 and TRBJ2-1; D is uncertain. The CDR3 is made up of 16 amino acids. Germline loops: CDR1 LNHNV, CDR2 YYDKDF (reference sequence). V dropped 5 bases and J dropped 1 base, with 15 bases sitting between them. The CDR3 loop is CATSPTRSVSYNEQFF. For the CDR3, the DNA is TGTGCCACCAGCCCCACCCGCTCCGTTTCCTACAATGAGCAGTTCTTC.

This chain uses TRBV7-6 with TRBJ1-6; D is perhaps TRBD1 (5 bases). The CDR3 consists of 15 residues. CDR1 is SGHVS and CDR2 is FNYEAQ in the germline V gene. V was clipped by 1 base and J by 7 bases, with 11 bases between them. The CDR3 reads CASSLVSAGNSPLHF. In DNA form, the CDR3 reads TGTGCCAGCAGCTTAGTATCGGCAGGGAATTCACCCCTCCACTTT.

The rearrangement joins TRBV6-2 or TRBV6-3 to TRBJ1-6; D unresolved. V was cut by 2 bases and J by 7 bases, with 9 bases left in between. The CDR3 extends over 14 amino acids. Germline V gene lookup returns CDR1 MNHEY and CDR2 SVGEGT. As DNA, the CDR3 is TGTGCCAGCAGTTACCGACACGAAAATTCACCCCTCCACTTT. Translating it yields CASSYRHENSPLHF.

This clone came up once. This rearrangement joins TRBV5-1 to TRBJ2-5, with 12 positions matching TRBD2. The CDR3 totals 16 residues. The V gene's germline CDR1 is SGHRS and CDR2 YFSETQ. J was trimmed by 7 bases and V by 3 bases; bases with no gene match: 10. The CDR3 reads CASSSPRTSGKVTQYF. The CDR3 DNA is TGCGCCAGCAGCTCACCCAGGACTAGCGGGAAAGTGACCCAGTACTTC.

The chain recombines TRBV5-4 with TRBJ2-2; D possibly matches TRBD1 or TRBD2 (5 bases each). This CDR3 has 17 residues. Germline-derived CDR1 and CDR2 are SGHNT and YYREEE (reference sequence). V lost 3 bases and J 4 bases, leaving 19 bases between the germline ends. CDR3 residues: CASSSIALGAGTGELFF. CDR3 DNA: TGTGCCAGCAGCTCGATTGCATTAGGGGCGGGCACCGGGGAGCTGTTTTTT.

V is TRBV5-1 and J is TRBJ2-1; TRBD2 matches at 8 bases. Losses at the gene ends were 3 bases for V and 12 bases for J; bases not matched to a gene: 11. Germline lookup yields CDR1 SGHRS and CDR2 YFSETQ. The CDR3 spans 14 residues. CDR3: CASSWAGSGDGQFF. For the CDR3, the DNA is TGCGCCAGCAGCTGGGCGGGTAGCGGGGATGGGCAGTTCTTC.

The chain employs TRBV19 and TRBJ2-2; 10 bases are a match to TRBD1. Germline V gene lookup returns CDR1 LNHDA and CDR2 SQIVND (reference sequence). The V gene end was trimmed by 5 bases and the J gene end by 1 base; junction bases not matched to a gene: 19. The CDR3 is 21 residues long. CDR3 region: CASSPRLWDRGPQGNTGELFF. In nucleotides, the CDR3 is TGTGCCAGTAGTCCACGATTATGGGACAGGGGTCCCCAGGGGAACACCGGGGAGCTGTTTTTT.

The CDR3 loop reads CASSISGPDTQYF. As DNA, the CDR3 is TGTGCCAGTAGTATTTCAGGCCCAGATACGCAGTATTTT. This sequence joins TRBV19 and TRBJ2-3; D not certain. This CDR3 comprises 13 residues. Germline-derived CDR1 and CDR2 are LNHDA and SQIVND (reference sequence). The V end was cut by 3 bases, the J end by 4 bases, with 8 bases between.